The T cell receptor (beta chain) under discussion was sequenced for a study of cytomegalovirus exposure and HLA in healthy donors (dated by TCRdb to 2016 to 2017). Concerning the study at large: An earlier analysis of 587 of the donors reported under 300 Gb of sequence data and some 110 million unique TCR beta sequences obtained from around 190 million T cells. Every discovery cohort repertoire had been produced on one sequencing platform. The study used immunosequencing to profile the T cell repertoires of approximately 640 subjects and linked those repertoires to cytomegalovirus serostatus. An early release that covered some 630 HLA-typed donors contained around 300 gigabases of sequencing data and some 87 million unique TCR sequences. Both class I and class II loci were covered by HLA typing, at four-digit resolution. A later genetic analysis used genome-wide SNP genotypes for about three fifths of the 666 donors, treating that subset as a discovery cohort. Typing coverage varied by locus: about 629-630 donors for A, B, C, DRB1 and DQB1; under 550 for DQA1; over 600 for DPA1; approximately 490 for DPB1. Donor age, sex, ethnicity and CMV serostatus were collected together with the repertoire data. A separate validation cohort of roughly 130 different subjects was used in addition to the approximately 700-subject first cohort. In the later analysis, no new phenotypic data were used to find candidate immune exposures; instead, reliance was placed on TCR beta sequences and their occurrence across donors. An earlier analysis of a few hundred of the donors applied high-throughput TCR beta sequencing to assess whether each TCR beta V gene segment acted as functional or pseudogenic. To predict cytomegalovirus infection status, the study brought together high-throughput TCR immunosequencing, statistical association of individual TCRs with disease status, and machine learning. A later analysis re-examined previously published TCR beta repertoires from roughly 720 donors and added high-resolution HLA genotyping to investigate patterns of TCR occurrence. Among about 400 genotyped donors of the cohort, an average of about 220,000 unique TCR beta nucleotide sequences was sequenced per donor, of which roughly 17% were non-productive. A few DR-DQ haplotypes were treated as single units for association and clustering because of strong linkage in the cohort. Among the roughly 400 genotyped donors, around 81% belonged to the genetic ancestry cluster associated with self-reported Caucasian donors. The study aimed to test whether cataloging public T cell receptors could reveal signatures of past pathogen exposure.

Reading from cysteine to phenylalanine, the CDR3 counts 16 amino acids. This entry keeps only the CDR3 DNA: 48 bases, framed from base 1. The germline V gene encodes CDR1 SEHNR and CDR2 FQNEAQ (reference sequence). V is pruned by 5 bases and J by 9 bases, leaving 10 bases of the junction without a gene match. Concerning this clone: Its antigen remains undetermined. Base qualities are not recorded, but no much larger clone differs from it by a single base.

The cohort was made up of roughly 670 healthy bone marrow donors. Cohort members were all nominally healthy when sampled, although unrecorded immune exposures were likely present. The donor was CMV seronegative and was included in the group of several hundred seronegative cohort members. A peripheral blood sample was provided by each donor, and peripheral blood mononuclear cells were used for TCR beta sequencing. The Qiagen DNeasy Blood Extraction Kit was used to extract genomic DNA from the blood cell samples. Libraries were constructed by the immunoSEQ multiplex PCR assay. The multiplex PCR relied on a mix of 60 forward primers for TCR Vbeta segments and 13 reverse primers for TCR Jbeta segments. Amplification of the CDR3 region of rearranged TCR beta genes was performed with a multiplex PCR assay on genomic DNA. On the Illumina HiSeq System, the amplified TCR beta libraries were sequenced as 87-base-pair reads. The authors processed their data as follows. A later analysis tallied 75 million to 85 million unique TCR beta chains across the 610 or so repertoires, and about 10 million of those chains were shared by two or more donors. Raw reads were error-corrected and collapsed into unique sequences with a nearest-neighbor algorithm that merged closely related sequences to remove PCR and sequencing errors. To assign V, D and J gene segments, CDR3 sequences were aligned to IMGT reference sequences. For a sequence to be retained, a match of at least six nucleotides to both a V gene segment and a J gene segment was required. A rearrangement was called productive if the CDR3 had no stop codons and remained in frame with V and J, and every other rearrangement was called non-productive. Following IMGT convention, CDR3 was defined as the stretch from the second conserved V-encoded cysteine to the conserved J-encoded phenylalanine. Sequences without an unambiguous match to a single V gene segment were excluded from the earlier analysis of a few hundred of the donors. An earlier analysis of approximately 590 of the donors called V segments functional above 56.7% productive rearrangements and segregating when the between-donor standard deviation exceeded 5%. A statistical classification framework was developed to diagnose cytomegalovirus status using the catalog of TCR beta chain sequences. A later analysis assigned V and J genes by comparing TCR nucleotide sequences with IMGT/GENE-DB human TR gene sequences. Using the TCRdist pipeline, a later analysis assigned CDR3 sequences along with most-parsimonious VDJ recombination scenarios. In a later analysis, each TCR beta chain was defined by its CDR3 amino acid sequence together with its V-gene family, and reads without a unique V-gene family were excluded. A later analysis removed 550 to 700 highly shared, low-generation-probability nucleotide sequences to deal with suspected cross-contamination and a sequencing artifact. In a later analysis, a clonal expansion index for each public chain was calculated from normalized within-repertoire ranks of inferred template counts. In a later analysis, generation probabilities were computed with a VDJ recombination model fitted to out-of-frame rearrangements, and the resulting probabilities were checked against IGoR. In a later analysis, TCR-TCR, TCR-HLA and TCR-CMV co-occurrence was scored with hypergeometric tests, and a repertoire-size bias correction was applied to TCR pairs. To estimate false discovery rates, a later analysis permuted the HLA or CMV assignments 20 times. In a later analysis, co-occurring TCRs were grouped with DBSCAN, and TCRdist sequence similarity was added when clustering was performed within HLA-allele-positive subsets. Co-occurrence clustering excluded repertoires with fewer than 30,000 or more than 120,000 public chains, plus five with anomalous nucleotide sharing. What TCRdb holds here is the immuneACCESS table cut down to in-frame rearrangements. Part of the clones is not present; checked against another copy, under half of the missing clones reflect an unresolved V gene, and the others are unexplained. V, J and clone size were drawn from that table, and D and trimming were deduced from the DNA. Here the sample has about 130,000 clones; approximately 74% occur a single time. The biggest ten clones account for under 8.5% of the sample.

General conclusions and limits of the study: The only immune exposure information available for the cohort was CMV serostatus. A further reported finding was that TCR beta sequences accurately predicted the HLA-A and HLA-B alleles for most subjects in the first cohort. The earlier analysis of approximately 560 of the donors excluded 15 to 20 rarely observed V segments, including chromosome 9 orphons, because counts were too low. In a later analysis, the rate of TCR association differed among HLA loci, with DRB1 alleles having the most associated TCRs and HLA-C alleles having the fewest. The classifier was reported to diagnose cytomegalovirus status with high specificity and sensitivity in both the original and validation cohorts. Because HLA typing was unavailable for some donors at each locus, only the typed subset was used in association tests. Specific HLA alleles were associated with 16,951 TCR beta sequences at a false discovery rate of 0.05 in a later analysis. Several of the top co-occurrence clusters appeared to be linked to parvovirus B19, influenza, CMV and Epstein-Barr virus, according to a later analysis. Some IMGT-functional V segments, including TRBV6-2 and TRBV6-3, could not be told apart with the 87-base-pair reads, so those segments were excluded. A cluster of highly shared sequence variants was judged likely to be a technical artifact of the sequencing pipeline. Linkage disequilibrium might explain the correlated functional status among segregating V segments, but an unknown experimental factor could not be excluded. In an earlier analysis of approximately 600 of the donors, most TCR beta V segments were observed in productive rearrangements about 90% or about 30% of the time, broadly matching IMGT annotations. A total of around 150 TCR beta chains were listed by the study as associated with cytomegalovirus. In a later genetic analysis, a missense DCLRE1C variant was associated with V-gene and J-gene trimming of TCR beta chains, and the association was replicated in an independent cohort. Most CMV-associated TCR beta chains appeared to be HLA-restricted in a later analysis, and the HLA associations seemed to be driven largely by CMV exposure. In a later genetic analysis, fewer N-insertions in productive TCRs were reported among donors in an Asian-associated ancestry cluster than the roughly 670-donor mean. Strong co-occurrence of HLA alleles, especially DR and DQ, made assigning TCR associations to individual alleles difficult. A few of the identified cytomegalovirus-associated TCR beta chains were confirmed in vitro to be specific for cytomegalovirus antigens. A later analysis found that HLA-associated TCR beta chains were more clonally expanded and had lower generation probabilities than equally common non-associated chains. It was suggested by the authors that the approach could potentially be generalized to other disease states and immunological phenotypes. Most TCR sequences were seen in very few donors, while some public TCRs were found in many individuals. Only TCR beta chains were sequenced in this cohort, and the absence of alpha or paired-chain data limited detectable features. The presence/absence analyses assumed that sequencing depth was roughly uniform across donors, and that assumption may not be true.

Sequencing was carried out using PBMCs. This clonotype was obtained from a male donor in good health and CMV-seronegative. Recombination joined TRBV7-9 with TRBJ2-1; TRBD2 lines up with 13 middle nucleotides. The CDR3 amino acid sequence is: CASSRPTSGGALEQFF. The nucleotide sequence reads TGTGCCAGCAGCCGACCTACTAGCGGGGGGGCCCTTGAGCAGTTCTTC.